The present TCR beta chain was sequenced within a study of shared clonotypes between healthy human individuals (dated by TCRdb to the early 2020s). With respect to the entire study: A few men and two women, aged 18 to 49 years, made up the cohort. For each donor, three plates each were used for CD4 naive and CD4 memory, two plates were used for CD8 naive, and one plate was used for CD8 memory. Blood TCR repertoires of a handful of healthy adults were deeply sequenced to estimate repertoire size and the extent of clonotype sharing between individuals. Different laboratories and diverse techniques were used to prepare libraries and sequence TCR repertoires, to increase sequencing depth and limit assay-specific biases. Leukapheresis yielded between about 0.9 and 8.9 billion PBMCs per donor. Results the study describes overall, beyond this receptor: Sampling was limited to blood, and TCR repertoires in tissue likely differ from TCR repertoires in blood. Rarefaction of sorted-subset datasets indicated incomplete sequencing despite the large sequencing depth. Pairwise subsampling indicated that sequencing depth was expected to affect the degree of clonotype sharing among donors. The small number of donors limited the genetic and exposure-history diversity represented. Across a few donors, approximately 5% of naive CD4, approximately 3.5% of naive CD8, about 2.3% of memory CD4, and 0.4% to 0.45% of memory CD8 clonotypes were shared. Clonotypes shared by all four sorted-subset donors showed higher generation probabilities than non-shared clonotypes. Naive subsets generally had larger estimated clonotype richness than memory subsets did.

Donors were healthy HIV-negative adults with no recently reported acute infections or vaccinations. Every donor was a Caucasian adult living in Nashville, Tennessee, USA. Magnetic negative selection was used to enrich CD4+ T cells, after which naive cells were positively selected on CD45RA and the negative fraction became the memory subset. Blood was collected by leukapheresis, and PBMCs were isolated by Ficoll-Histopaque density gradient centrifugation and then cryopreserved in liquid nitrogen vapor phase. Analytical flow cytometry was used to check the purity and quantity of each magnetically sorted T cell population. Each sorted fraction had its genomic DNA isolated and then quantified by UV absorbance on a Nanodrop 2000c. Trimming costs V 1 base and J 1 base, and their ends lie 13 bases apart. The CDR3, cysteine through phenylalanine, is 16 amino acids long. Only the CDR3 part of the read is kept: 48 bases, read in frame from the first base. For CDR1 and CDR2, the germline V gene (reference sequence) lists MNHEY and SMNVEV.

As for this clone: Its recognized antigen is unknown. No base quality information exists; no much larger clone differs at one position.

TCR CDR3 regions were amplified from genomic DNA by multiplex PCR using the deep immunoSEQ assay. For each cell subset, the extracted genomic DNA was distributed evenly across all wells of several immunoSEQ 96-well plates, and each plate served as one replicate. Each replicate PCR for sorted subsets received around 200 ng genomic DNA, equal to 28,000 or so T cell genomes. Purified libraries were measured with a Qubit 3.0 fluorometer, size-checked on a Bioanalyzer 2100, and measured again with the KAPA Library Quantification kit. Every immunoSEQ 96-well plate was sequenced on a dedicated single-read 150-cycle Illumina NextSeq 550 flow cell. The published analysis was carried out like this. The immunoSEQ output contained only junctional sequences without quality scores, so filtering could not match that applied to full-length reads. To assign V/J genes and CDR3, sequences were annotated against IMGT germline references using PyIR, a Python wrapper for IgBLAST v1.9. Reads were filtered out if the reads had weak V/J assignments (E-value above 1e-6), no CDR3, stop codons, out-of-frame junctions, or ambiguous translated residues. V3J clonotypes were defined as sequences sharing the same inferred V gene, J gene, and CDR3 amino acid sequence. To compute the percentage overlap between repertoires, the number of shared unique clonotypes was divided by the size of the smaller repertoire. Repertoire richness was assessed with RTK rarefaction, the Chao1 estimator, and Recon v2.1 estimates of unobserved clonotypes. For all TCRbeta clonotypes obtained by the gDNA method from a few donors, generation probabilities were computed with OLGA. TCRdb retrieved this table from immuneACCESS and kept in-frame rearrangements only. Not all clones are present; in checked studies, unresolved V genes account for under half, and no reason is known for the remainder. V, J and clone size are those of that table, while D and trimming were read from the DNA. This sample lists some 2,500,000 clones; over 85% were detected once. In total, the top ten clones hold around 0.4% of the sample.

The receptor's source is a man between 18 and 29 years old in good health. Some clones in this sample may be carry-over from other donors' samples. The chain is made from TRBV27 and TRBJ1-1; no confident D gene assignment can be made. The source material was naive CD4+ T cells from PBMCs. In light of the paper, this sample's cell subset or site label describes: CD45RA+ positively selected. The DNA is as follows: TGTGCCAGCAGTTTATGGGCCGCGGGCAGGAACACTGAAGCTTTCTTT. It encodes CASSLWAAGRNTEAFF.